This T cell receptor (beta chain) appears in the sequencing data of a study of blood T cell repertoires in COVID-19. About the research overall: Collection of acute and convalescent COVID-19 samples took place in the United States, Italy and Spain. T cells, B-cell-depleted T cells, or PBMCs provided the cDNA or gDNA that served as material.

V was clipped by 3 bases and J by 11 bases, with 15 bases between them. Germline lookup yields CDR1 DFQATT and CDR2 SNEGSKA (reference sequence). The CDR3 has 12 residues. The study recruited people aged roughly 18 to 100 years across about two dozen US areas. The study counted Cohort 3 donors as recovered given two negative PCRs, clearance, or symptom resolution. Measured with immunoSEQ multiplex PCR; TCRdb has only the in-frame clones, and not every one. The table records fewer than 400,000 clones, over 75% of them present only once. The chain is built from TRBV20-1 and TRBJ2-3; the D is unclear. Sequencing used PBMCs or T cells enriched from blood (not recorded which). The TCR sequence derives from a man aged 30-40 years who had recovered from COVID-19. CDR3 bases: TGCAGTGCTAGTATGAGCCGACATGAGCAGTATTTT. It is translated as CSASMSRHEQYF.